One and the same sample provided the 2 T cell receptor beta chains below, sequenced in a study of CD8+CD57+ T cells in acquired aplastic anemia. TCR beta VDJ and CDR3 profiles were obtained from a genomic DNA template. TCRdb recomputed calls from the reads with MiXCR, one row per CDR3 protein. The data hold about 180,000 distinct CDR3 sequences, with roughly 50% observed a single time. In patients chosen for sequencing, flow cytometry had shown CD8+CD57+ cell expansion. The specimen sequenced was sorted CD4+, CD8+, or CD8+CD57+ T cells (not recorded which) from PBMCs. Every receptor here comes from a human donor with aplastic anemia.

At least ten counts were recorded for this clonotype. One end of the junction varies from germline; a read error may be responsible. V gene TRBV7-9 combines with J gene TRBJ2-2; D remains unclear. The CDR3 spans 12 residues. The germline CDR1 and CDR2 sequences are SEHNR and FQNEAQ (reference sequence). The CDR3 reads CASSLVAIPPYF. CDR3 DNA: TGTGCCAGCAGCTTAGTGGCCATACCGCCCTATTTT.

As regards this clonotype: Just one base apart from a much larger clone, this may be a read error. The V and J genes are TRBV11-3 and TRBJ2-5, with a possible D match to TRBD1 (5 bases). Trimming stripped 3 bases from V and 3 bases from J, with 5 bases between. CDR3 length: 12 residues. Germline CDR1 is SGHNT and CDR2 is YENEEA. CDR3 residues: CASSFREETQYF. The DNA for the CDR3 is TGTGCCAGCAGCTTCAGGGAAGAGACCCAGTACTTC.